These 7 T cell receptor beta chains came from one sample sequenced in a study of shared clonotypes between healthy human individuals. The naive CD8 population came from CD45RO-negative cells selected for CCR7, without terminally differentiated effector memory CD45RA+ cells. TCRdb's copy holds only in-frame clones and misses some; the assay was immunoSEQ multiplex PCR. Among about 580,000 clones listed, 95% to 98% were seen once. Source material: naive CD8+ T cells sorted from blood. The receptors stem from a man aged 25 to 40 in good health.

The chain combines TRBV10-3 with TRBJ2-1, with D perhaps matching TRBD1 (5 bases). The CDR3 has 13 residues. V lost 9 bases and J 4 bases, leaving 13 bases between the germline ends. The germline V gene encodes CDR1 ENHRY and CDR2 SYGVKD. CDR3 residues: CAIGAPAYNEQFF. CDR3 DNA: TGTGCCATAGGGGCACCCGCTTACAATGAGCAGTTCTTC.

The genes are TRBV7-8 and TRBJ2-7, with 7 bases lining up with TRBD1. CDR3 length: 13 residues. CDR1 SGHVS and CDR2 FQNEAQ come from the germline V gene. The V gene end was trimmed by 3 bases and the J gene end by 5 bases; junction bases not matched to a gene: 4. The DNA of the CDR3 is TGTGCCAGCAGCTTGACAGGGTTGAACGAGCAGTACTTC. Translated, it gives CASSLTGLNEQYF.

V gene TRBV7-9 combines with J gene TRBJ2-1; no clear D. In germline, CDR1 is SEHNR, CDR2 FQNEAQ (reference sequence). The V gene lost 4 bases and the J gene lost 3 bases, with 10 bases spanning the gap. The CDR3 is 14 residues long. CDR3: CASSSRVVYNEQFF. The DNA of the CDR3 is TGTGCCAGCAGCTCCCGGGTAGTCTACAATGAGCAGTTCTTC.

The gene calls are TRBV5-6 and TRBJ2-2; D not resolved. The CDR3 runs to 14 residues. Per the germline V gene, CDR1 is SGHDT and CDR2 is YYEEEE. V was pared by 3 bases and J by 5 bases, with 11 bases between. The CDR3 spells CASSSSLGTGELFF. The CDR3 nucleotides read TGTGCCAGCAGCTCCTCGTTGGGGACCGGGGAGCTGTTTTTT.

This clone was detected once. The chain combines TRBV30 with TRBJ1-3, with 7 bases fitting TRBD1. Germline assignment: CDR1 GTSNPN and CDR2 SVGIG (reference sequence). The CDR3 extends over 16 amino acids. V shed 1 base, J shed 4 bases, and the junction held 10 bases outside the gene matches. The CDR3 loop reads CAWSATGNTWGNTIYF. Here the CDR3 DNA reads TGTGCCTGGAGTGCGACAGGGAACACATGGGGAAACACCATATATTTT.

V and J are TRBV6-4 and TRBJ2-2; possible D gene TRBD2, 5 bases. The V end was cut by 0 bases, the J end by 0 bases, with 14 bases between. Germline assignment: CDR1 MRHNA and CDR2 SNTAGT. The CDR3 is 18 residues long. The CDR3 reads CASSDSIFEGANTGELFF. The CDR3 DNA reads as TGTGCCAGCAGTGACTCGATTTTTGAGGGTGCGAACACCGGGGAGCTGTTTTTT.

CDR3 in DNA: TGTGCCAGCAGCCCATCTAATCGGGCCCTTTACAATGAGCAGTTCTTC. Encoded protein: CASSPSNRALYNEQFF. The gene calls are TRBV7-9 and TRBJ2-1; D unclear. Germline V gene data show CDR1 as SEHNR and CDR2 as FQNEAQ (reference sequence). This CDR3 comprises 16 residues. Trimming stripped 5 bases from V and 4 bases from J, with 18 bases between.